The following is a T cell receptor (beta chain) sequence with its context. Its antigen is unknown. One base away there is no much larger clone; base qualities are not given. V is clipped by 1 base and J by 4 bases, and the sequence between their germline boundaries is 10 bases long. The CDR3 spans 14 residues, from the cysteine through the phenylalanine. This entry keeps only the CDR3 DNA: 42 bases, framed from base 1. The germline V gene gives CDR1 as LGHNA and CDR2 as YSLEER. To prepare the library, the immunoSEQ multiplex PCR assay was applied. Genomic DNA from the sorted T-cell subsets was used to amplify and sequence rearranged TCR beta chain products. The authors' analysis ran thus. Shannon entropy and Simpson indices were used to measure the diversity of productive TCR beta rearrangements in each repertoire. Clonal expansion was assessed by the summed frequency of the 100 most abundant productive TCR beta clonotypes among total reads. A self-reactivity index based on amino acid usage at CDR3beta positions 6 and 7 was applied to the TRB repertoires. Two-way ANOVA was used for repertoire analyses, while Student t or Mann-Whitney tests were used for flow cytometric analyses. What TCRdb holds here is the immuneACCESS table cut down to in-frame rearrangements. Part of the clones is not present; checked against another copy, under half of the missing clones reflect an unresolved V gene, and the others are unexplained. Clone size and V and J calls were adopted from that table, with D and trimming inferred from the DNA. In this sample the table shows 350 to 450 clones, approximately 93% of which occur a single time. Roughly 4.6% of the sample goes to the ten largest clones.

The source of the sample is a study of regulatory and conventional T cells in RAG deficiency (dated by TCRdb to 2016 to 2017). General notes on the study: Autoimmunity is frequently linked to hypomorphic RAG mutations in combined immunodeficiency or atypical SCID. High-throughput TCR beta sequencing was used to compare the repertoire diversity and composition of Treg, conventional CD4+ and CD8+ T cells between RAG-deficient patients and healthy controls.

Before genomic DNA was extracted, regulatory T cells were isolated from blood as CD4+CD25-high CD127-low cells. The study included eight patients with RAG deficiency, of whom one had SCID, two had Omenn syndrome and five had combined immunodeficiency or atypical SCID. What the research found in general, with its limitations: Sorted CD25-high CD127-low cells from Omenn syndrome patients may represent peripherally activated cells rather than bona fide Treg cells. Some T-cell subset analyses were not performed for some subjects. RAG-deficient patients showed markedly lower Shannon entropy and higher Simpson indices than control T-cell subpopulations. Compared with controls, Omenn syndrome and CID/AS patients had about 100-fold fewer unique TCR beta sequences in Treg cells, but only around 10-fold fewer in the other subsets. All patient T-cell subsets had shorter CDR3 lengths; Omenn syndrome patients showed >80% Treg-Tconv repertoire overlap at nucleotide and amino acid level.

The sequencing input was CD4+ Tregs sorted from blood. This receptor was identified in a human donor with RAG deficiency presenting as severe combined immunodeficiency. The chain is assembled from TRBV4-3 and TRBJ2-5; the D gene is possibly TRBD1, with 6 bases matching. The CDR3 loop reads CASSQVARGETQYF. The nucleotide sequence reads TGCGCCAGCAGCCAAGTCGCCAGGGGAGAGACCCAGTACTTC.